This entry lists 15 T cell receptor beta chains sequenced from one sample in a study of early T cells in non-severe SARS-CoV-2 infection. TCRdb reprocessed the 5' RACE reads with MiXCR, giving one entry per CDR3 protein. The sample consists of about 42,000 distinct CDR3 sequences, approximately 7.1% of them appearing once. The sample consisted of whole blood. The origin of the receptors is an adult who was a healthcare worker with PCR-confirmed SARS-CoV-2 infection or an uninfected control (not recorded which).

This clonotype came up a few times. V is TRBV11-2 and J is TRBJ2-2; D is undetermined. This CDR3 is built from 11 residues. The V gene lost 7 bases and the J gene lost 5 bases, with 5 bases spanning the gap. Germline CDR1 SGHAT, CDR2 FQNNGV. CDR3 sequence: CASTRTGELFF. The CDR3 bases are TGTGCCAGCACGAGAACCGGGGAGCTGTTTTTT. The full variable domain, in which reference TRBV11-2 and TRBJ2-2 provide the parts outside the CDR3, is EAGVAQSPRYKIIEKRQSVAFWCNPISGHATLYWYQQILGQGPKLLIQFQNNGVVDDSQLPKDRFSAERLKGVDSTLKIQPAKLEDSAVYLCASTRTGELFFGEGSRLTVL.

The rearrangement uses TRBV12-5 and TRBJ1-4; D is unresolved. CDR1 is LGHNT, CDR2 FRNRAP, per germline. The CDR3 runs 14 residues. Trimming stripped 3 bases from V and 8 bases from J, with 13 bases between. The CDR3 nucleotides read TGTGCTAGTGGTTTAGGGCAGAGGAAAGAAAAACTGTTTTTT. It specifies CASGLGQRKEKLFF.

CDR3 sequence reads: CASSGRDRDSDTQYF. In DNA, the CDR3 is TGTGCCAGCAGCGGCCGGGACAGGGACTCGGATACGCAGTATTTT. V usage is TRBV5-4 and J usage is TRBJ2-3; 9 bases are shared with TRBD1. The CDR3 runs to 15 residues. Germline CDR1 and CDR2: SGHNT and YYREEE (reference sequence). Germline trimming cut 4 bases from V and 6 bases from J; bases unmatched to any gene: 9.

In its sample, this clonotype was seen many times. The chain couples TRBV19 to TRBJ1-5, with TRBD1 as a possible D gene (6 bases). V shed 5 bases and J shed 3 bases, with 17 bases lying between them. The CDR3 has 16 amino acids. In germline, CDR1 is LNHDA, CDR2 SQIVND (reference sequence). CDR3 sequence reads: CASSFQDRHPNQPQHF. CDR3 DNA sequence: TGTGCCAGTAGTTTTCAAGACAGGCACCCCAATCAGCCCCAGCATTTT.

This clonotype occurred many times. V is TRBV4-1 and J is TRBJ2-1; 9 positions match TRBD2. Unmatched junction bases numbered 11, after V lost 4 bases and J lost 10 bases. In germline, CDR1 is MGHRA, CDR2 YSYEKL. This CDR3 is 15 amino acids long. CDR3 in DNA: TGCGCCAGCAGCCCCGCGGGGGGGCCCCTAAGGGAGCAGTTCTTC. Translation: CASSPAGGPLREQFF.

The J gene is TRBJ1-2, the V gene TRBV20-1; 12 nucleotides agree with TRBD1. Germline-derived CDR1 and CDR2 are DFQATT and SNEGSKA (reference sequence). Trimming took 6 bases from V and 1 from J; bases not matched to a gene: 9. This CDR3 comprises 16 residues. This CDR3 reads CSAHGGQGAVNYGYTF. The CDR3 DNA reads TGCAGTGCCCATGGGGGACAGGGGGCTGTTAACTATGGCTACACCTTC.

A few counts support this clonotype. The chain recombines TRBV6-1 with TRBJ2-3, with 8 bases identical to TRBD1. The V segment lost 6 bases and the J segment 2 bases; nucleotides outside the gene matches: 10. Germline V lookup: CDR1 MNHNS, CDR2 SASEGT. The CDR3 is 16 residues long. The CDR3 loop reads CASSSIQGGFTDTQYF. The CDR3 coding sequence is TGTGCCAGCAGCTCGATACAGGGGGGCTTCACAGATACGCAGTATTTT.

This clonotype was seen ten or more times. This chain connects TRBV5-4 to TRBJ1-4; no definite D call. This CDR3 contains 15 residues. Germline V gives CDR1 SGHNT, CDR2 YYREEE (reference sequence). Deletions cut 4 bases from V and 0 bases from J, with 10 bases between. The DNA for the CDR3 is TGTGCCAGCAGCCCCGGCGGGGCAACTAATGAAAAACTGTTTTTT. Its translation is CASSPGGATNEKLFF. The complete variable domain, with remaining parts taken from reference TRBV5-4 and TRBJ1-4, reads ETGVTQSPTHLIKTRGQQVTLRCSSQSGHNTVSWYQQALGQGPQFIFQYYREEENGRGNFPPRFSGLQFPNYSSELNVNALELDDSALYLCASSPGGATNEKLFFGSGTQLSVL.

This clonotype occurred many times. This CDR3 is CSAHGGYNEQFF. In DNA, the CDR3 is TGCAGTGCTCATGGTGGCTACAATGAGCAGTTCTTC. The chain combines TRBV20-1 with TRBJ2-1, with D unclear. V lost 5 bases, J lost 3 bases, and 8 bases lay in between. The length of the CDR3 is 12 residues. Germline CDR1 and CDR2: DFQATT and SNEGSKA (reference sequence).

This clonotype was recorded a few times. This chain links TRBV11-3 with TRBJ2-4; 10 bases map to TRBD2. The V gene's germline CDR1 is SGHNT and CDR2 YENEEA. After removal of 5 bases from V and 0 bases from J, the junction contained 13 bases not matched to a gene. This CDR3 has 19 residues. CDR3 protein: CASSPGRSGGALAKNIQYF. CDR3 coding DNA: TGTGCCAGCAGCCCCGGTCGGAGCGGGGGGGCCCTAGCCAAAAACATTCAGTACTTC. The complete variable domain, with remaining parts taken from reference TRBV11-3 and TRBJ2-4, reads EAGVVQSPRYKIIEKKQPVAFWCNPISGHNTLYWYLQNLGQGPELLIRYENEEAVDDSQLPKDRFSAERLKGVDSTLKIQPAELGDSAVYLCASSPGRSGGALAKNIQYFGAGTRLSVL.

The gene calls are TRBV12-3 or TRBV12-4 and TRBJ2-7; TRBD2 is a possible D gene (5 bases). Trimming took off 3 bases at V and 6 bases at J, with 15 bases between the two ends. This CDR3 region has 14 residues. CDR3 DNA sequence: TGTGCCAGCAGTTTTCGAGGAGGCGTGGGCGAGCAGTACTTC. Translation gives CASSFRGGVGEQYF.

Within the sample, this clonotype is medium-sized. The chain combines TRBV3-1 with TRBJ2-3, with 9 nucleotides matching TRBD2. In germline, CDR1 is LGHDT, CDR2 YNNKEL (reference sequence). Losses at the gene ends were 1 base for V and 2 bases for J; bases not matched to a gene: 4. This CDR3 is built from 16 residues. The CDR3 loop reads CASSQGGGEITDTQYF. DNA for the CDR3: TGTGCCAGCAGCCAAGGCGGGGGGGAGATCACAGATACGCAGTATTTT.

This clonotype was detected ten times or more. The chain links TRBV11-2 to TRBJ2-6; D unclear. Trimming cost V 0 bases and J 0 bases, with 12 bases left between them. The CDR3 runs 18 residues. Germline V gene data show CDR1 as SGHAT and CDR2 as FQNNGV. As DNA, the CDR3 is TGTGCCAGCAGCTTAGATCCGGTACCGTTCTCTGGGGCCAACGTCCTGACTTTC. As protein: CASSLDPVPFSGANVLTF.

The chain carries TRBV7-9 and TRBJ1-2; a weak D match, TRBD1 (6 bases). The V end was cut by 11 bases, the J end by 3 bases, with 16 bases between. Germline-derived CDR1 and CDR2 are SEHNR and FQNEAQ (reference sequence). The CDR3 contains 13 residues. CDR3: CAGQTGVHYGYTF. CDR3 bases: TGTGCCGGCCAGACAGGCGTCCACTATGGCTACACCTTC.

The CDR3 DNA sequence: TGTGCCAGCAGCTTAGCGGGTCACAAGCAAAGAGAGGGCTACACCTTC. Protein: CASSLAGHKQREGYTF. V and J are TRBV7-9 and TRBJ1-2; no definite D call. Between the trimmed V and J ends, which lost 0 bases and 8 bases, there was a span of 19 bases. CDR3 length equals 16 residues. Germline V CDR1 and CDR2: SEHNR, FQNEAQ (reference sequence).